Each of the 13 T cell receptor beta chains below was sequenced from the same sample in a study of early T cells in non-severe SARS-CoV-2 infection. MiXCR, applied by TCRdb to the 5' RACE reads, yields one record per CDR3 protein. The sample carries more than 50,000 distinct CDR3 sequences, around 10% recorded once. Material: whole blood. These receptors originate from an adult who was a healthcare worker with PCR-confirmed SARS-CoV-2 infection or an uninfected control (not recorded which).

Many counts were recorded for this clonotype. The rearrangement joins TRBV19 to TRBJ1-5, with TRBD1 as a possible D gene (5 bases). The V end was cut by 0 bases, the J end by 5 bases, with 11 bases between. CDR1 is LNHDA and CDR2 is SQIVND in the germline V gene (reference sequence). The CDR3 extends over 15 amino acids. The CDR3 nucleotides read TGTGCCAGTAGTATAGATGGACAAAGGGATCAGCCCCAGCATTTT. Translated, it gives CASSIDGQRDQPQHF.

This clonotype has ten or more counts. The V and J genes are TRBV12-3 or TRBV12-4 and TRBJ2-1; 7 bases match TRBD2. The CDR3 is made up of 14 amino acids. V was clipped by 6 bases and J by 2 bases; unmatched bases: 4. In nucleotides, the CDR3 is TGTGCCAGCAGGCCTAGCGGCGCCTACAATGAGCAGTTCTTC. Translated: CASRPSGAYNEQFF.

This clonotype was recorded at least ten times. The chain employs TRBV7-2 and TRBJ2-1; D might be TRBD1 (5 bases). V was shortened by 3 bases and J by 3 bases, with 12 bases between the two germline ends. The germline CDR1 and CDR2 sequences are SGHTA and FQGNSA. The CDR3 consists of 15 residues. The CDR3 loop is CASSFDSADYNEQFF. In DNA form, the CDR3 reads TGTGCCAGCAGCTTCGACAGCGCCGACTACAATGAGCAGTTCTTC.

This clonotype was observed at least ten times. This chain links TRBV7-6 with TRBJ1-1; D remains ambiguous. CDR3 length: 14 residues. The V end was cut by 1 base, the J end by 2 bases, with 8 bases between. Per germline, CDR1 SGHVS and CDR2 FNYEAQ. CDR3 amino acids: CASSLEEGNTEAFF. DNA of the CDR3: TGTGCCAGCAGCTTAGAGGAGGGTAACACTGAAGCTTTCTTT.

This clonotype was seen repeatedly, ten times or more. This chain links TRBV19 with TRBJ1-5; a weak D match, TRBD1 (5 bases). Germline CDR1 LNHDA, CDR2 SQIVND (reference sequence). CDR3 length equals 12 residues. V was cut by 10 bases and J by 6 bases, with 13 bases left in between. CDR3 in amino acids: CATQLGVQPQHF. CDR3 nucleotides: TGTGCCACCCAACTGGGGGTTCAGCCCCAGCATTTT.

There are many counts of this clonotype. The genes are TRBV6-6 and TRBJ2-7; tentatively, D is TRBD1 or TRBD2 (5 bases each). The V gene lost 4 bases and the J gene lost 3 bases, with 7 bases spanning the gap. This CDR3 is 12 amino acids long. In germline, CDR1 is MNHNY, CDR2 SVGAGI (reference sequence). The DNA of the CDR3 is TGTGCCAGCAGTTGGGACCGCTACGAGCAGTACTTC. Its translation is CASSWDRYEQYF.

The sample holds many counts of this clonotype. The chain combines TRBV28 with TRBJ2-5, with D tentatively TRBD1 (5 bases). Germline V gene data show CDR1 as MDHEN and CDR2 as SYDVKM. V dropped 5 bases and J dropped 2 bases, with 9 bases sitting between them. The CDR3 contains 13 residues. This CDR3 reads CASSQQAQETQYF. CDR3 DNA sequence: TGTGCCAGCAGTCAACAGGCTCAAGAGACCCAGTACTTC.

The V and J genes are TRBV18 and TRBJ1-5; D may be TRBD1 (6 bases). This CDR3 has 14 amino acids. The V gene's germline CDR1 is KGHSH and CDR2 LQKENI. V was cut by 5 bases and J by 1 base, with 9 bases left in between. The CDR3 DNA follows: TGTGCCAGCTCAGATGACAGGAGCAATCAGCCCCAGCATTTT. Its protein is CASSDDRSNQPQHF.

This clonotype was found many times. This sequence joins TRBV19 and TRBJ2-1; possibly TRBD2 for D (5 bases). The V end was cut by 7 bases, the J end by 4 bases, with 17 bases between. CDR1 and CDR2 from the germline V gene are LNHDA and SQIVND (reference sequence). This CDR3 region has 15 residues. The CDR3, as DNA: TGTGCCAGTACAAACTTACCCCCGGGATACAATGAGCAGTTCTTC. It specifies CASTNLPPGYNEQFF.

This clonotype was counted at least ten times. The chain is built from TRBV29-1 and TRBJ1-5, with TRBD1 matching over 10 bases. Germline assignment: CDR1 SQVTM and CDR2 ANQGSEA. The trim removed 6 bases at V and 5 bases at J, leaving 7 bases unmatched. The CDR3 loop spans 14 amino acids. The CDR3 DNA sequence: TGCAGCGTGGCCTCTGGGACAGGGGATCAGCCCCAGCATTTT. Protein: CSVASGTGDQPQHF.

This clonotype showed up many times. The chain employs TRBV18 and TRBJ1-1, with a tentative D call TRBD1 (5 bases). The CDR3 is made up of 13 amino acids. CDR1 and CDR2 from the germline V gene are KGHSH and LQKENI. V lost 2 bases, J lost 7 bases, and 11 bases lay in between. The CDR3: CASSPIGTDEAFF. DNA of the CDR3: TGTGCCAGCTCACCAATCGGGACTGATGAAGCTTTCTTT.

There are many counts of this clonotype. The V and J genes are TRBV20-1 and TRBJ2-1; D uncertain. The CDR3 spans 14 residues. Germline CDR1 and CDR2: DFQATT and SNEGSKA (reference sequence). V shed 0 bases and J shed 2 bases, with 8 bases lying between them. DNA for the CDR3: TGCAGTGCTAGAGATCCCCGGGCCTACAATGAGCAGTTCTTC. This codes for CSARDPRAYNEQFF.

This clonotype was observed a few times. A much larger clone sits a single nucleotide away, making a read error possible. This sequence joins TRBV29-1 and TRBJ1-5; D gene ambiguous. Trimming stripped 4 bases from V and 4 bases from J, with 8 bases between. CDR1 is SQVTM and CDR2 is ANQGSEA in the germline V gene. There are 12 residues in the CDR3. CDR3: CSVGEENQPQHF. The DNA for the CDR3 is TGCAGCGTTGGTGAGGAAAATCAGCCCCAGCATTTT.